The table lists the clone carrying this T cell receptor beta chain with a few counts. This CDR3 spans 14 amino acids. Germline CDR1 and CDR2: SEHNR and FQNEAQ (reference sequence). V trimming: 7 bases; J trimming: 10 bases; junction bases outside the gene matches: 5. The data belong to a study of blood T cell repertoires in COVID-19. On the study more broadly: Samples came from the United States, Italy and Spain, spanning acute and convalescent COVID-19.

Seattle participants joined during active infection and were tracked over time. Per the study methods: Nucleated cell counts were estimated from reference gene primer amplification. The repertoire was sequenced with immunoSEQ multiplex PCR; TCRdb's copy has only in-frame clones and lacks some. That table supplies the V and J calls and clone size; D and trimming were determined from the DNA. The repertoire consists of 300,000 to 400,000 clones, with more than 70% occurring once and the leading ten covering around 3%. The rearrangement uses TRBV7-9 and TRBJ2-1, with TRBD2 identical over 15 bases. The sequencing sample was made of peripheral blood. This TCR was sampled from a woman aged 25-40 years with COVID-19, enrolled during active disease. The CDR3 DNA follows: TGTGCCAGCATTAGGACTAGCGGGGGGGACGAGCAGTTCTTC. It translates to CASIRTSGGDEQFF.